The entry below describes one T cell receptor beta chain. The data originate from a study of blood T cell repertoires in COVID-19. Germline-derived CDR1 and CDR2 are SGHTA and FQGNSA. The CDR3 runs to 15 residues. Trimming removed 1 base from V and 7 bases from J; junction bases left unmatched: 5. The table came from immunoSEQ multiplex PCR; TCRdb's copy has only in-frame clones and leaves some out. The sample has more than 300,000 clones, approximately 89% seen once; the top ten hold around 9%. The TCR originated in a woman aged 25 to 39 who had recovered from COVID-19. The chain has TRBV7-2 and TRBJ2-1, with 9 bases matching TRBD2. What was sequenced was PBMCs or T cells enriched from blood (not recorded which). CDR3 sequence (DNA): TGTGCCAGCAGCTTAGGACTAGCGGACAGGAATGAGCAGTTCTTC. Translated, it gives CASSLGLADRNEQFF.